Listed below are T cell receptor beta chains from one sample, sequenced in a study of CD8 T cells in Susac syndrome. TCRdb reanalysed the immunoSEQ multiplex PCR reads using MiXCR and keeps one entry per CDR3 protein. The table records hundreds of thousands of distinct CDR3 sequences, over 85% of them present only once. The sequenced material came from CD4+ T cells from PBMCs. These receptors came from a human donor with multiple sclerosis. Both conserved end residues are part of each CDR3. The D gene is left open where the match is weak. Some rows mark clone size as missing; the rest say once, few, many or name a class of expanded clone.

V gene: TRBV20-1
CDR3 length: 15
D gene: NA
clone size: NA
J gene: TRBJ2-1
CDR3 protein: CSARVPAGTTFEQFF
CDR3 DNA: TGCAGTGCTAGAGTCCCGGCGGGGACCACCTTTGAGCAGTTCTTC

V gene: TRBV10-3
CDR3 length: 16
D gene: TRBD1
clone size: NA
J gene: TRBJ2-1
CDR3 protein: CAISDSTGGNYNEQFF
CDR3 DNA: TGTGCCATCAGTGACTCGACAGGGGGCAACTACAATGAGCAGTTCTTC

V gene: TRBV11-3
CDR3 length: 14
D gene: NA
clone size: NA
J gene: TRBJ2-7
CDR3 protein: CASSLLPDGNEQYF
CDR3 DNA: TGTGCCAGCAGCTTACTCCCGGACGGGAACGAGCAGTACTTC

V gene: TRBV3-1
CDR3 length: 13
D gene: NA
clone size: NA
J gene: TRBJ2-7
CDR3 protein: CASSLSALGEQYF
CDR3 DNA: TGTGCCAGCAGCCTCTCGGCGCTGGGTGAGCAGTACTTC

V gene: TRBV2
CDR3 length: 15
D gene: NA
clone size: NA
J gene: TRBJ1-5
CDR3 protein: CASSEFTDSNQPQHF
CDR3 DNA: TGTGCCAGCAGTGAGTTTACGGATAGCAATCAGCCCCAGCATTTT

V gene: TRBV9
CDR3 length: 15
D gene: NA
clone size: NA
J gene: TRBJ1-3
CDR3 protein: CASSASGDSGNTIYF
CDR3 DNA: TGTGCCAGCAGCGCCTCAGGAGACTCTGGAAACACCATATATTTT

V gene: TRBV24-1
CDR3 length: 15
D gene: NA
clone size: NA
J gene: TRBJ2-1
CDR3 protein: CATSDRGRAHNEQFF
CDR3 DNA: TGTGCCACCAGTGATAGGGGGAGGGCCCACAATGAGCAGTTCTTC

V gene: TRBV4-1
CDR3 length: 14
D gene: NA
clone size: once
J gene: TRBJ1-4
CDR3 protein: CASSQDRQGRALFF
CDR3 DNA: TGCGCCAGCAGCCAAGATCGCCAGGGCCGGGCGCTGTTTTTT

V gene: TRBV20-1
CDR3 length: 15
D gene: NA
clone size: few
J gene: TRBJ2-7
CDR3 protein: CSAREFRVMGYEQYF
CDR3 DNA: TGCAGTGCTAGAGAGTTCCGGGTCATGGGCTACGAGCAGTACTTC

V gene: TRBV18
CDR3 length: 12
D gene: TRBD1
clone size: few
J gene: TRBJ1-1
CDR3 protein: CASRQGNTEAFF
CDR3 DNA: TGTGCCAGCCGACAGGGAAACACTGAAGCTTTCTTT

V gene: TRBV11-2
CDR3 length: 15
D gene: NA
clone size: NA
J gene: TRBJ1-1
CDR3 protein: CASSLGWGRDTEAFF
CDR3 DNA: TGTGCCAGCAGCTTAGGCTGGGGCAGGGACACTGAAGCTTTCTTT

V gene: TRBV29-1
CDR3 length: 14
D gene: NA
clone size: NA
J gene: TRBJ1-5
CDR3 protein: CSVGGRDSNQPQHF
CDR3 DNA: TGCAGCGTTGGCGGCAGAGATAGCAATCAGCCCCAGCATTTT

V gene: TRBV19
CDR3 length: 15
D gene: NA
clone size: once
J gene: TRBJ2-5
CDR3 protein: CASSPHSGRQETQYF
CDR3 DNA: TGTGCCAGTAGTCCCCATTCGGGACGGCAAGAGACCCAGTACTTC

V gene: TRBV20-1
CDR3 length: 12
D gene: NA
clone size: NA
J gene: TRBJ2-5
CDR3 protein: CSARAGVETQYF
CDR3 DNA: TGCAGTGCTAGGGCAGGGGTAGAGACCCAGTACTTC

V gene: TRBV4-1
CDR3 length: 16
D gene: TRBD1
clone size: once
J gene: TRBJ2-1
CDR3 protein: CASSQPSRGQYNEQFF
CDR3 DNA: TGCGCCAGCAGCCAACCTTCCAGGGGGCAGTACAATGAGCAGTTCTTC

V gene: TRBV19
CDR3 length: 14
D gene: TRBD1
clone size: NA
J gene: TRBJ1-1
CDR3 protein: CASSSSAGGGEAFF
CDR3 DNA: TGTGCCAGTAGTTCCTCAGCAGGGGGCGGGGAAGCTTTCTTT

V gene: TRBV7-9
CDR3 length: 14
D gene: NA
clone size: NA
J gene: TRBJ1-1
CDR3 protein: CASSLGQGWTEAFF
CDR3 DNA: TGTGCCAGCAGCTTAGGGCAGGGGTGGACTGAAGCTTTCTTT

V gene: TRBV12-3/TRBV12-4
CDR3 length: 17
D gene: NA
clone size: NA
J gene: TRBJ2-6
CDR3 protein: CASSSRRTLSGANVLTF
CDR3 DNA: TGTGCCAGCAGTTCCCGAAGGACCCTCTCTGGGGCCAACGTCCTGACTTTC

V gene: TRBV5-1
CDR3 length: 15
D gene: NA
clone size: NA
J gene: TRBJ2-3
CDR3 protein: CASSLTGRTGDTQYF
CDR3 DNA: TGCGCCAGCAGCTTGACAGGGAGAACTGGAGATACGCAGTATTTT

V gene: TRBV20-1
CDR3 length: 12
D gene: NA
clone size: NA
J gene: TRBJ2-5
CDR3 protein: CSARRDQETQYF
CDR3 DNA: TGCAGTGCTAGAAGGGATCAAGAGACCCAGTACTTC

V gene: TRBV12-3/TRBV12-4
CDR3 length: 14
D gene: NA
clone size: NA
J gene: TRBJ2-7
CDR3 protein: CASSLADGGREQYF
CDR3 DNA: TGTGCCAGCAGTTTAGCGGATGGGGGAAGGGAGCAGTACTTC

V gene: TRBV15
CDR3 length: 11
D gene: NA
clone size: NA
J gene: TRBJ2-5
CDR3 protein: CATSLQETQYF
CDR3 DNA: TGTGCCACCAGTTTGCAAGAGACCCAGTACTTC

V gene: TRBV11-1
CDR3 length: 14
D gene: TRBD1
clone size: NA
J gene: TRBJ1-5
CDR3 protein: CASSMTGAAQPQHF
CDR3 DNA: TGTGCCAGCAGCATGACAGGGGCGGCCCAGCCCCAGCATTTT

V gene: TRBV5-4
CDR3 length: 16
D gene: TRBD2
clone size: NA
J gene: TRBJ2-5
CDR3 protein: CASSLPGLAGKETQYF
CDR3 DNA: TGTGCCAGCAGCTTACCGGGACTAGCGGGAAAAGAGACCCAGTACTTC

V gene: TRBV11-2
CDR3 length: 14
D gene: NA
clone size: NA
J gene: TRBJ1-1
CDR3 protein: CASSSRGSDTEAFF
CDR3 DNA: TGTGCCAGCAGCTCCCGTGGGTCTGACACTGAAGCTTTCTTT

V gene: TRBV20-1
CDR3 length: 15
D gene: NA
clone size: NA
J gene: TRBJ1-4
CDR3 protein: CSARRGARIGEKLFF
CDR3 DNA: TGCAGTGCTAGACGAGGGGCGCGAATTGGCGAAAAACTGTTTTTT

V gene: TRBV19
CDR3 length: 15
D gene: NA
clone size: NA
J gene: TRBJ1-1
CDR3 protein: CASSISRGGNTEAFF
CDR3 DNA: TGTGCCAGTAGTATCTCTCGGGGCGGGAACACTGAAGCTTTCTTT

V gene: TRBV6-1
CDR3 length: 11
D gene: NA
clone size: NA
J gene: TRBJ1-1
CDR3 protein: CASSGQFEAFF
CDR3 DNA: TGTGCCAGCAGTGGACAGTTTGAAGCTTTCTTT

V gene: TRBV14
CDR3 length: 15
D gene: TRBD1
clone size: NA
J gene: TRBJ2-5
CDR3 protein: CASSQPGQGRETQYF
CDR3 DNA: TGTGCCAGCAGCCAGCCGGGACAGGGGCGCGAGACCCAGTACTTC

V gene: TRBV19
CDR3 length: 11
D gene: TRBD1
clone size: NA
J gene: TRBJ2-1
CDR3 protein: CASSIGDREFF
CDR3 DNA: TGTGCCAGTAGTATAGGGGACAGGGAGTTCTTC

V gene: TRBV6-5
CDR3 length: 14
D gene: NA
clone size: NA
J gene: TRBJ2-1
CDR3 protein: CASSYSRFSGGQFF
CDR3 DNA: TGTGCCAGCAGTTACTCGAGATTTTCCGGGGGGCAGTTCTTC

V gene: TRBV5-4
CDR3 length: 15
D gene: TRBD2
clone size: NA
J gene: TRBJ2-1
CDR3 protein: CASSLGPGGFDEQFF
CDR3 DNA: TGTGCCAGCAGCTTGGGACCGGGGGGTTTCGATGAGCAGTTCTTC

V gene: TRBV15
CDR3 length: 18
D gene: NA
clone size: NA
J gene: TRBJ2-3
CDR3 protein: CATSRGAGASSGTDTQYF
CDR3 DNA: TGTGCCACCAGCAGAGGAGCTGGGGCTTCATCAGGCACAGATACGCAGTATTTT

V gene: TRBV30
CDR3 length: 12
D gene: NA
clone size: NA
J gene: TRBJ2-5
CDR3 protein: CAWSGRGETQYF
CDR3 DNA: TGTGCCTGGAGTGGCAGGGGTGAGACCCAGTACTTC

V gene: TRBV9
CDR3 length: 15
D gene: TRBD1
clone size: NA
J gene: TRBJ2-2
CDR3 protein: CASSPRDSRTGELFF
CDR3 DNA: TGTGCCAGCAGCCCAAGGGACAGTAGGACCGGGGAGCTGTTTTTT

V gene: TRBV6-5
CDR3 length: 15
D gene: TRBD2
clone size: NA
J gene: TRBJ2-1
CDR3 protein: CASSGSGRAYNEQFF
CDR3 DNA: TGTGCCAGCAGTGGTAGCGGGAGGGCTTACAATGAGCAGTTCTTC

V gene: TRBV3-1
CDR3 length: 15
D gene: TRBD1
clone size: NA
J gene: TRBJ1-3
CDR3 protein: CASSQAGGRGNTIYF
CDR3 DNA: TGTGCCAGCAGCCAAGCAGGGGGTAGAGGAAACACCATATATTTT

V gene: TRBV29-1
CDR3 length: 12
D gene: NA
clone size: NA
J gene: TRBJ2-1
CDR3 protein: CSVAPRGDEQFF
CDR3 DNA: TGCAGCGTCGCCCCCAGGGGGGATGAGCAGTTCTTC

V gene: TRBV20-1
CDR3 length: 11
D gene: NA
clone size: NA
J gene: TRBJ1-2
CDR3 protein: CSARIWDGYTF
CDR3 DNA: TGCAGTGCTAGGATCTGGGATGGCTACACCTTC

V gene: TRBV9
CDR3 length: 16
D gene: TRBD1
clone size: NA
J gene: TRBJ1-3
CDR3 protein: CASSPFRQGDGNTIYF
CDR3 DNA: TGTGCCAGCAGCCCATTCCGACAGGGAGATGGAAACACCATATATTTT

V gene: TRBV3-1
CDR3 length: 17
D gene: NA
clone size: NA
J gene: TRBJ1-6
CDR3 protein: CASSQDSTQRLNSPLHF
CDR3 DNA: TGTGCCAGCAGCCAAGATAGCACGCAGCGGCTTAATTCACCCCTCCACTTT

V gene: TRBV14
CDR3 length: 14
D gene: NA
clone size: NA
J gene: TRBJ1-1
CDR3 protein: CASSPQTYSDGAFF
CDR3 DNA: TGTGCCAGCAGCCCGCAAACCTACTCAGACGGAGCTTTCTTT

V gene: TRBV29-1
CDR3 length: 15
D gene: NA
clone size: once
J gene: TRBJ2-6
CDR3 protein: CSVGDTVVGANVLTF
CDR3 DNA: TGCAGCGTTGGGGACACCGTCGTTGGGGCCAACGTCCTGACTTTC

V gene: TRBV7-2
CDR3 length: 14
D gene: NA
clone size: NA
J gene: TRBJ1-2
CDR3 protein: CASSSLPGGGRDTF
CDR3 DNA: TGTGCCAGCAGCTCCTTACCCGGGGGAGGAAGGGACACCTTC

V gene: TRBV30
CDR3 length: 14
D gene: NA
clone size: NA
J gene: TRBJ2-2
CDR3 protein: CAWSRRPTTGELFF
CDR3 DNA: TGTGCCTGGAGCCGTAGACCGACAACCGGGGAGCTGTTTTTT

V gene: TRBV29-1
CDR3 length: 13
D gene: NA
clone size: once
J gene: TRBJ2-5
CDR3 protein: CSVASGWQETQYF
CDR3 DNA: TGCAGCGTTGCATCGGGGTGGCAAGAGACCCAGTACTTC

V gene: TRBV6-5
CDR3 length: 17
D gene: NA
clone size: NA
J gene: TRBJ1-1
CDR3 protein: CASSYINLGQLNTEAFF
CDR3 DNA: TGTGCCAGCAGTTACATAAACTTAGGGCAGTTGAACACTGAAGCTTTCTTT

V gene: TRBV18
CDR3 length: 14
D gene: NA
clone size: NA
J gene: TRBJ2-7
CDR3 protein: CASSPPLGSDEQYF
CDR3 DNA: TGTGCCAGCTCACCACCTTTAGGGTCGGACGAGCAGTACTTC

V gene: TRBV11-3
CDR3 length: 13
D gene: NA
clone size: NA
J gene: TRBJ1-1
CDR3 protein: CASSPTTRTEAFF
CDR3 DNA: TGTGCCAGCAGCCCCACCACACGAACTGAAGCTTTCTTT

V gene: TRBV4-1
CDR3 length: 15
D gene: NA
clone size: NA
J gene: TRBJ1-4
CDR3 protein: CASSHPGGGEEKLFF
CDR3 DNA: TGCGCCAGCAGCCATCCCGGGGGTGGGGAAGAAAAACTGTTTTTT

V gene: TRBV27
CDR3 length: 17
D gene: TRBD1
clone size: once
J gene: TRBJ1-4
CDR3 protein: CASSRDRGPLGDEKLFF
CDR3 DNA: TGTGCCAGCAGTCGGGACAGGGGCCCCTTGGGGGATGAAAAACTGTTTTTT

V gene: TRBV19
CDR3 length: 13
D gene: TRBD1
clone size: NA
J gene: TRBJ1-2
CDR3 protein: CASSVLQGNGYTF
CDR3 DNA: TGTGCCAGTAGTGTGTTACAGGGGAATGGCTACACCTTC

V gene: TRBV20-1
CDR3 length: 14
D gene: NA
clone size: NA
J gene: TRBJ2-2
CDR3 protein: CSVQGQENTGELFF
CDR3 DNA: TGCAGTGTACAGGGCCAGGAGAACACCGGGGAGCTGTTTTTT

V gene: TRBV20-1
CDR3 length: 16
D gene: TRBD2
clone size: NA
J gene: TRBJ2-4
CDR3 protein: CSARDLLAGAENIQYF
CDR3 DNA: TGCAGTGCTAGAGATTTACTAGCGGGAGCGGAAAACATTCAGTACTTC

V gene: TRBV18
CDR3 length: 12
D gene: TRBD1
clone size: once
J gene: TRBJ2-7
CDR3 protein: CASSQTGGEQYF
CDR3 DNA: TGTGCCAGCTCCCAGACAGGGGGCGAGCAGTACTTC